The clone carrying this T cell receptor beta chain occurred many times. Its target is not known. The data are from a study of T cells in Graves' hyperthyroidism and ophthalmopathy. General study results and limits: Most clonotypes expanded in the thyroid (above 0.001) were also present in blood.

TCR beta CDR3 regions were amplified from RNA transcripts. The TCR CDR3 was amplified in a first-round RT-PCR using the HTBI primer set. TCRdb re-called the multiplex PCR reads through MiXCR, storing one row per CDR3 protein. Here the sample spans about 740,000 distinct CDR3 sequences, approximately 14% being singletons. Stable hyperthyroidism: no ophthalmopathy progression over 18 months of follow-up. V gave up 3 bases and J gave up 3 bases, with 8 bases separating them. The V gene's germline CDR1 is DFQATT and CDR2 SNEGSKA (reference sequence). The CDR3 extends over 12 amino acids. This TCR derives from a woman younger than 30 with Graves' hyperthyroidism. Sequencing was performed on blood. V gene TRBV20-1 combines with J gene TRBJ1-1; D is unresolved. The DNA of the CDR3 is TGCAGTGCTAGTACTGCGGACACTGAAGCTTTCTTT. It is translated as CSASTADTEAFF.